The 27 T cell receptor beta chains listed next were all sequenced from one sample in a study of T cell responses to AZD1222 COVID-19 vaccine. Clones were sequenced by immunoSEQ multiplex PCR, and TCRdb holds only the in-frame ones, with some missing. The repertoire includes about 190,000 clones, around 87% of them detected once, and 2.5% to 3% sits in the top ten. The specimen was peripheral blood, collected on day 0 of MenACWY control vaccination. The receptors were gathered from an adult in good health.

This clone has more than one count but fewer than ten. The V call is TRBV6-2 or TRBV6-3, the J call TRBJ1-1; D possibly corresponds to TRBD1 (5 bases). CDR1 MNHEY and CDR2 SVGEGT come from the germline V gene. The CDR3 is 15 amino acids. V was trimmed by 5 bases and J by 1 base, leaving 14 bases between them. CDR3 bases: TGTGCCAGCAGTAAATACGGGGGGTGGAACACTGAAGCTTTCTTT. Its protein product is CASSKYGGWNTEAFF.

The rearrangement links TRBV30 to TRBJ1-2, with 7 bases aligning to TRBD1. CDR3 length equals 13 residues. In germline, CDR1 is GTSNPN, CDR2 SVGIG (reference sequence). V lost 2 bases to trimming and J lost 7 bases; unmatched junction nucleotides: 7. The chain's CDR3 is CAWSTQGEGGYTF. CDR3 DNA sequence: TGTGCCTGGAGTACCCAGGGGGAGGGTGGCTACACCTTC.

The chain is built from TRBV29-1 and TRBJ2-1, with a weak D call TRBD1 (5 bases). This CDR3 spans 15 amino acids. V lost 2 bases to trimming and J lost 4 bases, with 15 bases between them. Germline V gene lookup returns CDR1 SQVTM and CDR2 ANQGSEA. The DNA for the CDR3 is TGCAGCGTTGAATTGGCAGGGAACCCTTACAATGAGCAGTTCTTC. Translating it yields CSVELAGNPYNEQFF.

The CDR3: CASSRGQLPYEQYF. CDR3 coding DNA: TGTGCCAGCAGCCGCGGACAGCTCCCCTACGAGCAGTACTTC. The chain uses TRBV7-9 and TRBJ2-7, with D perhaps TRBD1 (6 bases). Per the germline V gene, CDR1 is SEHNR and CDR2 is FQNEAQ (reference sequence). The CDR3 runs to 14 residues. V shed 5 bases and J shed 2 bases, with 13 bases lying between them. Together with reference TRBV7-9 and TRBJ2-7, the CDR3 gives the full variable domain: DTGVSQNPRHKITKRGQNVTFRCDPISEHNRLYWYRQTLGQGPEFLTYFQNEAQLEKSRLLSDRFSAERPKGSFSTLEIQRTEQGDSAMYLCASSRGQLPYEQYFGPGTRLTVT.

The count of this clone is one. The genes are TRBV2 and TRBJ1-3, with no clear D. Germline CDR1 reads SNHLY; CDR2 reads FYNNEI. The CDR3 totals 14 residues. V lost 2 bases to trimming and J lost 2 bases, with 7 bases between them. This chain's CDR3 is CASSEFAAGNTIYF. The CDR3 bases are TGTGCCAGCAGTGAATTTGCCGCTGGAAACACCATATATTTT. The complete variable domain, with remaining parts taken from reference TRBV2 and TRBJ1-3, reads EPEVTQTPSHQVTQMGQEVILRCVPISNHLYFYWYRQILGQKVEFLVSFYNNEISEKSEIFDDQFSVERPDGSNFTLKIRSTKLEDSAMYFCASSEFAAGNTIYFGEGSWLTVV.

The CDR3 DNA reads as TGTGCCAGCAGCTCCGGGACTGGCACCTACGAGCAGTACTTC. Translated, it gives CASSSGTGTYEQYF. The V call is TRBV5-5, the J call TRBJ2-7; possible D gene TRBD2, 6 bases. The CDR3 is 14 amino acids. The germline V and J ends were trimmed by 3 bases and 2 bases, with 12 bases remaining between them. Germline assignment: CDR1 SGHKS and CDR2 YYEKEE (reference sequence).

The chain is built from TRBV6-2 or TRBV6-3 and TRBJ2-7; D is possibly TRBD1 (5 bases). Germline-derived CDR1 and CDR2 are MNHEY and SVGEGT. The length of the CDR3 is 12 residues. The V and J ends lost 5 bases and 6 bases respectively, with 11 bases between them. CDR3 in DNA: TGTGCCAGCAGTGCTCAGGGCTTCGAGCAGTACTTC. Amino acids: CASSAQGFEQYF.

V usage is TRBV27 and J usage is TRBJ1-1; no clear D gene. The V and J ends lost 6 bases and 1 base respectively, with 9 bases between them. The CDR3 is 13 amino acids. Germline V CDR1 and CDR2: MNHEY, SMNVEV (reference sequence). The CDR3 DNA is TGTGCCAGCAGGCTGGCTCCGAACACTGAAGCTTTCTTT. It specifies CASRLAPNTEAFF.

This clone was seen a few times. V and J are TRBV6-1 and TRBJ2-2; 7 bases match TRBD1. V was pared by 2 bases and J by 4 bases, with 4 bases of the junction left unmatched. Germline loops: CDR1 MNHNS, CDR2 SASEGT. The CDR3 totals 15 residues. The chain's CDR3 is CASSEFRGSTGELFF. CDR3 in DNA: TGTGCCAGCAGTGAATTCAGGGGGAGCACCGGGGAGCTGTTTTTT.

The chain is built from TRBV4-2 and TRBJ2-7, with unresolved D. Germline V gene sequence: CDR1 LGHNA, CDR2 YNFKEQ. The CDR3 loop spans 14 amino acids. Trimming shortened V by 7 bases and J by 2 bases, and 15 bases separated the two germline ends. CDR3 sequence (DNA): TGTGCCAGCACCTCGACGGAAGGAACCTACGAGCAGTACTTC. This sequence encodes CASTSTEGTYEQYF.

The table lists this clone with a few counts. The chain joins TRBV4-1 to TRBJ1-1; D is uncertain. The CDR3 is 14 residues long. Trimming shortened V by 8 bases and J by 11 bases, and 24 bases separated the two germline ends. Germline lookup yields CDR1 MGHRA and CDR2 YSYEKL. CDR3 nucleotides: TGCGCCAGCCGAACGTTCCTCGCTTCCCAGTCGGCTTTCTTT. Its translation is CASRTFLASQSAFF.

CDR3 in amino acids: CATGQGEGYGYTF. DNA of the CDR3: TGTGCCACCGGACAGGGTGAGGGCTATGGCTACACCTTC. This chain links TRBV10-3 with TRBJ1-2; 8 bases fit TRBD1. There are 13 residues in the CDR3. Germline V lookup: CDR1 ENHRY, CDR2 SYGVKD. J was trimmed by 4 bases and V by 10 bases; bases with no gene match: 8.

This clone was detected only once. This rearrangement joins TRBV4-1 to TRBJ1-4; D gene unclear. V was clipped by 3 bases and J by 8 bases, with 19 bases between them. The CDR3 extends over 16 amino acids. Germline lookup yields CDR1 MGHRA and CDR2 YSYEKL. As DNA, the CDR3 is TGCGCCAGCAGCCATCCGTGGGCCCGAATGAGGGAAAAACTGTTTTTT. Translation gives CASSHPWARMREKLFF.

This clone has only one observation. The chain couples TRBV30 to TRBJ2-5; 8 positions agree with TRBD2. The germline V gene has CDR1 GTSNPN and CDR2 SVGIG (reference sequence). With 3 bases clipped from V and 5 bases from J, the junction kept 14 bases outside the gene matches. This CDR3 is 16 amino acids long. CDR3 in DNA: TGTGCCTGGAGCAAGAGTAGCGGGATAAGGAGGGAGACCCAGTACTTC. This sequence encodes CAWSKSSGIRRETQYF.

J is TRBJ2-1 and V is TRBV7-4; 9 nucleotides agree with TRBD2. The V segment lost 2 bases and the J segment 9 bases; nucleotides outside the gene matches: 8. The germline V gene encodes CDR1 SGHVT and CDR2 SQSDAQ. The CDR3 runs 15 residues. The CDR3 sequence: CASSLPAGGVREQFF. The DNA for the CDR3 is TGTGCCAGCAGCTTACCAGCGGGGGGAGTCCGTGAGCAGTTCTTC.

The V call is TRBV6-5, the J call TRBJ2-7, with a tentative D call TRBD2 (7 bases). Germline CDR1 MNHEY, CDR2 SVGAGI. This CDR3 contains 14 residues. V lost 6 bases, J lost 7 bases, and 19 bases lay in between. Here the CDR3 DNA reads TGTGCCAGCAGGCCCCGGGGGGCGGGAACGGAGCAGTACTTC. Its translation is CASRPRGAGTEQYF.

V gene TRBV11-2 combines with J gene TRBJ1-4; no definite D call. The germline V gene has CDR1 SGHAT and CDR2 FQNNGV. This CDR3 comprises 15 residues. The V and J ends lost 4 bases and 1 base respectively, with 10 bases between them. The CDR3 region is CASSSQFGTNEKLFF. DNA for the CDR3: TGTGCCAGCAGCTCGCAATTCGGAACTAATGAAAAACTGTTTTTT.

V usage is TRBV18 and J usage is TRBJ2-7; D is possibly TRBD1 (6 bases). Per germline, CDR1 KGHSH and CDR2 LQKENI. The CDR3 totals 15 residues. V dropped 2 bases and J dropped 3 bases, with 14 bases sitting between them. Written as DNA, the CDR3 is TGTGCCAGCTCACCAGACCGGGACAACTACTACGAGCAGTACTTC. Translated, it gives CASSPDRDNYYEQYF.

This chain uses TRBV5-1 with TRBJ2-4; D is unresolved. The CDR3 covers 13 residues. V was clipped by 3 bases and J by 5 bases, with 9 bases between them. Germline V gives CDR1 SGHRS, CDR2 YFSETQ. Here the CDR3 reads CASSSGRENIQYF. The CDR3 DNA is TGCGCCAGCAGCTCCGGACGGGAAAACATTCAGTACTTC.

This chain uses TRBV19 with TRBJ2-3; tentatively, D is TRBD1 (8 bases). This CDR3 is built from 16 residues. V lost 4 bases and J 4 bases, leaving 18 bases between the germline ends. Germline CDR1 LNHDA, CDR2 SQIVND (reference sequence). CDR3 residues: CASSTRTGRDADTQYF. The CDR3 region has the DNA TGTGCCAGTAGTACACGGACAGGGAGGGACGCAGATACGCAGTATTTT.

The rearrangement links TRBV19 to TRBJ1-5, with 10 bases lining up with TRBD1. J lost 5 bases, V lost 5 bases, and 15 bases had no gene match. Germline CDR1 and CDR2: LNHDA and SQIVND (reference sequence). CDR3 length: 18 amino acids. CDR3 nucleotide sequence: TGTGCCAGTAGTGAAGAGGGCGGGACAGGGGCCCTTGATCAGCCCCAGCATTTT. Translating gives CASSEEGGTGALDQPQHF. The complete variable domain, with remaining parts taken from reference TRBV19 and TRBJ1-5, reads DGGITQSPKYLFRKEGQNVTLSCEQNLNHDAMYWYRQDPGQGLRLIYYSQIVNDFQKGDIAEGYSVSREKKESFPLTVTSAQKNPTAFYLCASSEEGGTGALDQPQHFGDGTRLSIL.

This rearrangement joins TRBV3-1 (or the pseudogene TRBV3-2) to TRBJ1-5; no reliable D call. V lost 3 bases to trimming and J lost 9 bases, with 15 bases between them. The CDR3 has 14 amino acids. Germline values: CDR1 LGHDT, CDR2 YNNKEL (reference sequence). CDR3 DNA: TGTGCCAGCAGCCAGGAGTTTGGGCCGTGGCCCCAGCATTTT. It yields the protein CASSQEFGPWPQHF.

This clone has just one count. The rearrangement uses TRBV27 and TRBJ1-2; 8 bases fit TRBD1. The CDR3 is 15 residues long. The trim removed 2 bases at V and 6 bases at J, leaving 8 bases unmatched. Germline V CDR1 and CDR2: MNHEY, SMNVEV (reference sequence). This chain's CDR3 is CASSLDRGTLDGYTF. The CDR3 DNA follows: TGTGCCAGCAGTTTAGACAGGGGCACGCTGGATGGCTACACCTTC.

The chain is built from TRBV7-2 and TRBJ2-5; D unresolved. The CDR3 sequence is 14 residues long. Germline V gene lookup returns CDR1 SGHTA and CDR2 FQGNSA. Trimming stripped 2 bases from V and 5 bases from J, with 12 bases between. The CDR3 sequence is CASSLRRGFETQYF. The CDR3 nucleotides are TGTGCCAGCAGCTTAAGGCGAGGTTTTGAGACCCAGTACTTC. Complete variable domain (other parts from reference TRBV7-2 and TRBJ2-5): GAGVSQSPSNKVTEKGKDVELRCDPISGHTALYWYRQSLGQGLEFLIYFQGNSAPDKSGLPSDRFSAERTGGSVSTLTIQRTQQEDSAVYLCASSLRRGFETQYFGPGTRLLVL.

V usage is TRBV19 and J usage is TRBJ2-1, with TRBD2 matching over 7 bases. The CDR3 is 15 residues long. The germline CDR1 and CDR2 sequences are LNHDA and SQIVND (reference sequence). J was trimmed by 4 bases and V by 6 bases; bases with no gene match: 9. This CDR3 is CASRGGGNIYNEQFF. CDR3 bases: TGTGCCAGTAGAGGCGGGGGTAACATTTACAATGAGCAGTTCTTC.

This sequence joins TRBV6-5 and TRBJ2-1; no firm D call. The V gene lost 8 bases and the J gene lost 6 bases, with 11 bases spanning the gap. Germline V lookup: CDR1 MNHEY, CDR2 SVGAGI. The CDR3 has 12 amino acids. The CDR3, as DNA: TGTGCCAGCCGCTATTTAGGCAATGAGCAGTTCTTC. Encoded protein: CASRYLGNEQFF.

The gene calls are TRBV27 and TRBJ2-7, with a possible D match to TRBD2 (6 bases). In germline, CDR1 is MNHEY, CDR2 SMNVEV (reference sequence). V was cut by 2 bases and J by 4 bases, with 9 bases left in between. The CDR3 covers 13 residues. The CDR3 DNA is TGTGCCAGCAGTTTAATGGCGGGGTACGAGCAGTACTTC. Protein product: CASSLMAGYEQYF.